This TCR beta chain was observed in a study of blood T cells in healthy people across ages. The use of a sample-barcoded 5' primer and a J-beta primer mix characterized a second PCR of about 7 to 12 cycles. One entry per CDR3 protein, called by TCRdb with MiXCR from the 5' RACE reads. Altogether over 1,500,000 distinct CDR3 sequences are present, just under 50% being singletons, with the ten largest covering 2.1%. Each of the donors had approximately 10 milliliters of peripheral blood drawn into EDTA-treated Vacutainer tubes. Germline values: CDR1 SGHRS, CDR2 YFSETQ. The CDR3 has 14 residues. V was shortened by 4 bases and J by 2 bases, with 12 bases between the two germline ends.

The TCR sequence derives from a woman aged 40-49 years in good health. This chain uses TRBV5-1 with TRBJ2-5; no reliable D call. Sequencing used blood. CDR3 sequence reads: CASSPQPSQETQYF. In DNA, the CDR3 is TGCGCCAGCAGCCCGCAGCCATCTCAAGAGACCCAGTACTTC. The variable domain in full, with the rest retrieved from reference TRBV5-1 and TRBJ2-5, is KAGVTQTPRYLIKTRGQQVTLSCSPISGHRSVSWYQQTPGQGLQFLFEYFSETQRNKGNFPGRFSGRQFSNSRSEMNVSTLELGDSALYLCASSPQPSQETQYFGPGTRLLVL.